This T cell receptor beta chain was retrieved from a study of T cell clonality in common variable immunodeficiency. The V gene's germline CDR1 is LNHDA and CDR2 SQIVND (reference sequence). J was trimmed by 0 bases and V by 6 bases; bases with no gene match: 1. CDR3 length: 15 amino acids. This clone was seen at least ten times. Its antigen is currently unknown. The read finishes 3 residues shy of the CDR3 end, and the germline J gene is used to complete it. Study-wide results and caveats: Compared with controls, CVID subjects had fewer shared TCRbeta clones. Fewer deletions and N-nucleotide insertions were reportedly seen in common variable immunodeficiency TCR beta sequences.

The data were produced by immunoSEQ multiplex PCR, yet TCRdb's version contains in-frame clones alone and is incomplete. This sample has around 15,000 clones, each found more than once. Of CVID subjects, roughly 15 were female and over 25 male, mean age 40. Patients and controls were mostly of Caucasian heritage. Sequencing was carried out using peripheral blood mononuclear cells. V and J are TRBV19 and TRBJ2-6; 8 nucleotides agree with TRBD1. The TCR sequence derives from a human donor with common variable immunodeficiency. The DNA read from the CDR3 is TGTGCCAGTAGCACAGGGGGCTCTGGGGCCAACGTC. Its translation is CASSTGGSGANV. The whole CDR3 sequence is CASSTGGSGANVLTF.